Below are 5 T cell receptor beta chains sequenced from a single sample in a study of blood T cell repertoires in COVID-19. Sequencing used immunoSEQ multiplex PCR; TCRdb keeps in-frame clones, though not all of them. The sample lists about 66,000 clones; about 86% were seen once. The source material was peripheral blood. These receptors were obtained from a man aged 50-60 years with active COVID-19.

The J gene is TRBJ1-4, the V gene TRBV14, with TRBD1 matching 7 bases. CDR1 and CDR2 (germline): SGHDN, FVKESK. This CDR3 has 13 amino acids. CDR3 sequence reads: CAHDRASDEKLFF. CDR3 nucleotide sequence: TGTGCACACGACAGGGCTTCGGATGAAAAACTGTTTTTT.

The chain employs TRBV6-5 and TRBJ2-3; 7 bases align to TRBD2. With V trimmed by 6 bases and J by 7 bases, 10 bases remained unmatched. The CDR3 sequence is 14 residues long. Germline V gene lookup returns CDR1 MNHEY and CDR2 SVGAGI. The CDR3, as DNA: TGTGCCAGCAGCAAGCGGGAAATAGGGTATACGCAGTATTTT. This gives the protein CASSKREIGYTQYF.

This chain links TRBV3-1 (or the pseudogene TRBV3-2) with TRBJ1-1, with D uncertain. CDR3 size: 13 residues. Germline V gene data show CDR1 as LGHDT and CDR2 as YNNKEL (reference sequence). V was cut by 2 bases and J by 8 bases, with 12 bases left in between. CDR3 nucleotides: TGTGCCAGCAGCCAATCCCCCTTAGAAGAAGCTTTCTTT. This translates into CASSQSPLEEAFF.

The chain uses TRBV27 and TRBJ2-2, with TRBD2 matching 9 bases. V was pared by 3 bases and J by 4 bases, with 15 bases of the junction left unmatched. The CDR3 runs 19 residues. Germline CDR1 and CDR2: MNHEY and SMNVEV (reference sequence). The CDR3 nucleotides are TGTGCCAGCAGTTTCTCCCCGGGTGGCGGGGGGGCGGTCACCGGGGAGCTGTTTTTT. Its protein is CASSFSPGGGGAVTGELFF.

The table lists this clone with a count of one. This rearrangement joins TRBV30 to TRBJ2-1, with D tentatively TRBD1 (6 bases). CDR3 length: 13 amino acids. The V end lost 2 bases, the J end lost 5 bases, and 10 bases lay between the germline ends. Germline assignment: CDR1 GTSNPN and CDR2 SVGIG (reference sequence). DNA of the CDR3: TGTGCCTGGAGTACAGGGTCTGACAATGAGCAGTTCTTC. Protein: CAWSTGSDNEQFF.